The T cell receptor beta chain under discussion was sequenced for a study of Graves' ophthalmopathy and Graves' hyperthyroidism. Whole-study findings and limits: The majority of expanded thyroid clonotypes above 0.001 frequency also occurred in blood.

This clonotype came up a few times. What it recognizes is unknown. Beta-chain TCR CDR3 regions were amplified from RNA transcripts. An opening RT-PCR round employed HTBI primers and preceded a second-round multiplex PCR. MiXCR was run by TCRdb on the multiplex PCR reads, yielding one entry per CDR3 protein. In the table there are about 500,000 distinct CDR3 sequences, about 35% of which are singletons. The TCR comes from an adult man with Graves' hyperthyroidism. Sequencing was carried out using peripheral blood or thyroid tissue (not recorded which).

The CDR3 protein is CASSPTGVRHNEQYF. CDR3 sequence (DNA): TGTGCCAGCAGCCCAACGGGGGTCAGGCACAATGAGCAGTACTTC. This chain connects TRBV12-3 or TRBV12-4 to TRBJ2-7; D may be TRBD2 (6 bases). CDR3 length: 15 amino acids. Trimming left V 6 bases short and J 7 bases short, with 22 bases between.